This T cell receptor beta chain was identified in a study of cytomegalovirus exposure and HLA in healthy donors. The study's findings and limits: TCR beta chain V- and J-gene trimming was linked, in a later analysis, to a missense variant in DCLRE1C.

The CDR3 length is 14 residues. Germline CDR1 LNHDA, CDR2 SQIVND (reference sequence). Trimming at V came to 7 bases and at J to 6 bases, leaving 10 bases not matched to a gene. Comment on this clone: Its matching antigen is unknown.

It was with 60 Vbeta and 13 Jbeta primers that the PCR ran. Assay: immunoSEQ multiplex PCR; the TCRdb copy retains only in-frame clones and omits some. The sample shows about 190,000 clones, roughly 79% of them seen only once. The clonotype comes from a young woman in good health and CMV-seronegative. This sequence joins TRBV19 and TRBJ2-7; 9 positions agree with TRBD2. Specimen: PBMCs. The DNA for the CDR3 is TGTGCCAGTACCGGTTTAGCGGGAGCCAGCGAGCAGTACTTC. Translation gives CASTGLAGASEQYF.